These 13 T cell receptor beta chains were all obtained from the same sample, sequenced in a study of shared T cell receptors in the human thymus. Clones were read by immunoSEQ multiplex PCR, and TCRdb kept only the in-frame ones, dropping some. The sample has hundreds of thousands of clones, 70% to 80% seen once; the top ten hold about 0.013%. The same sample was also studied in work on human thymus T cells.

Sequencing used thymocytes. The origin of the receptors is a boy in the first two years of life with a congenital heart defect.

In DNA form, the CDR3 reads TGTGCCAGCAGTGAACGGGATGAAGCTTTCTTT. This sequence encodes CASSERDEAFF. V and J are TRBV6-1 and TRBJ1-1; D gene unclear. This CDR3 is built from 11 residues. Germline V lookup: CDR1 MNHNS, CDR2 SASEGT. The V end lost 2 bases, the J end lost 7 bases, and 5 bases lay between the germline ends.

V and J are TRBV5-6 and TRBJ1-1; 8 nucleotides align to TRBD1. The CDR3 spans 14 residues. The trim removed 3 bases at V and 12 bases at J, leaving 13 bases unmatched. Germline V gene sequence: CDR1 SGHDT, CDR2 YYEEEE. The CDR3 DNA is TGTGCCAGCAGCTGGGGCCAAAATCAGGGGGCGACTTTCTTT. This translates into CASSWGQNQGATFF.

The chain carries TRBV28 and TRBJ1-4; 8 positions match TRBD1. CDR1 and CDR2 from the germline V gene are MDHEN and SYDVKM. The trim removed 5 bases at V and 8 bases at J, leaving 4 bases unmatched. The CDR3 spans 13 residues. The CDR3 region has the DNA TGTGCCAGCAGTATCCGGGACAGGGAAAAACTGTTTTTT. This gives the protein CASSIRDREKLFF. Based on the CDR3 plus reference TRBV28 and TRBJ1-4, the full variable domain is DVKVTQSSRYLVKRTGEKVFLECVQDMDHENMFWYRQDPGLGLRLIYFSYDVKMKEKGDIPEGYSVSREKKERFSLILESASTNQTSMYLCASSIRDREKLFFGSGTQLSVL.

The genes are TRBV7-2 and TRBJ2-7; 7 positions match TRBD2. This CDR3 spans 13 amino acids. Germline values: CDR1 SGHTA, CDR2 FQGNSA. V trimming: 5 bases; J trimming: 7 bases; junction bases outside the gene matches: 8. The CDR3 loop reads CASSAGDLGEQYF. In nucleotides, the CDR3 is TGTGCCAGCAGCGCGGGGGATTTGGGGGAGCAGTACTTC.

The J gene is TRBJ2-1, the V gene TRBV5-4; TRBD2 agrees at 9 bases. The ends lost 3 bases at V and 0 bases at J; junction bases unmatched: 10. CDR1 and CDR2 from the germline V gene are SGHNT and YYREEE (reference sequence). The CDR3 has 18 residues. The CDR3 DNA reads TGTGCCAGCAGCTGGGAAGCTAGCGGGATGAGCTCCTACAATGAGCAGTTCTTC. Translated, it gives CASSWEASGMSSYNEQFF.

This clone was recorded once. CDR3 DNA: TGTGCCAGCAGCCCCCCCGGGGGGGGTGAGCAGTTCTTC. It specifies CASSPPGGGEQFF. The J gene is TRBJ2-1, the V gene TRBV5-4, with 8 bases aligning to TRBD2. CDR3 length equals 13 residues. V dropped 4 bases and J dropped 9; count of bases not matched to a gene: 6. CDR1 is SGHNT and CDR2 is YYREEE in the germline V gene (reference sequence).

CDR3 loop: CASSMSSEDTQYF. The CDR3 region has the DNA TGTGCCAGTAGTATGTCGAGCGAAGATACGCAGTATTTT. The V and J genes are TRBV19 and TRBJ2-3; no firm D call. Germline CDR1 is LNHDA and CDR2 is SQIVND (reference sequence). The V gene lost 3 bases and the J gene lost 5 bases, with 9 bases spanning the gap. The CDR3 loop spans 13 amino acids.

The J gene is TRBJ2-1, the V gene TRBV9, with D perhaps matching TRBD1 (5 bases). The CDR3 consists of 14 residues. With 0 bases removed from V and 8 bases from J, the gap between germline ends came to 12 bases. Per the germline V gene, CDR1 is SGDLS and CDR2 is YYNGEE. The CDR3 region is CASSVVPCRDEQFF. The CDR3 nucleotides read TGTGCCAGCAGCGTAGTTCCCTGCAGGGATGAGCAGTTCTTC.

The CDR3 is CASSFRSQETQYF. The CDR3 nucleotides are TGCGCCAGCAGCTTTCGGTCACAAGAGACCCAGTACTTC. This chain joins TRBV5-1 and TRBJ2-5; D is ambiguous. Germline V gene data show CDR1 as SGHRS and CDR2 as YFSETQ. V shed 2 bases and J shed 2 bases, with 7 bases lying between them. CDR3 size: 13 residues. The whole variable domain, remainder taken from reference TRBV5-1 and TRBJ2-5, is KAGVTQTPRYLIKTRGQQVTLSCSPISGHRSVSWYQQTPGQGLQFLFEYFSETQRNKGNFPGRFSGRQFSNSRSEMNVSTLELGDSALYLCASSFRSQETQYFGPGTRLLVL.

The chain employs TRBV28 and TRBJ2-1, with 11 bases aligning to TRBD2. After removal of 7 bases from V and 8 bases from J, the junction contained 10 bases not matched to a gene. The CDR3 totals 15 residues. CDR1 and CDR2 (germline): MDHEN, SYDVKM. The CDR3 is CASKLLAGVPYEQFF. CDR3 in DNA: TGTGCCAGCAAGCTACTAGCGGGAGTTCCCTATGAGCAGTTCTTC.

J is TRBJ2-2 and V is TRBV28, with 15 bases matching TRBD2. The CDR3 totals 18 residues. Trimming cost V 3 bases and J 0 bases; bases outside gene matches: 2. Germline V gene lookup returns CDR1 MDHEN and CDR2 SYDVKM. This CDR3 is CASSFGTSGRSNTGELFF. The CDR3 bases are TGTGCCAGCAGTTTTGGGACTAGCGGGAGGTCGAACACCGGGGAGCTGTTTTTT. The entire variable domain, with the rest obtained from reference TRBV28 and TRBJ2-2, is as follows: DVKVTQSSRYLVKRTGEKVFLECVQDMDHENMFWYRQDPGLGLRLIYFSYDVKMKEKGDIPEGYSVSREKKERFSLILESASTNQTSMYLCASSFGTSGRSNTGELFFGEGSRLTVL.

The chain joins TRBV6-1 to TRBJ2-7, with D perhaps TRBD1 (5 bases). Germline CDR1 reads MNHNS; CDR2 reads SASEGT. This CDR3 contains 15 residues. The V end was cut by 6 bases, the J end by 2 bases, with 17 bases between. CDR3 amino acids: CASRDRQSRTYEQYF. DNA of the CDR3: TGTGCCAGCAGGGATCGACAGTCTAGAACCTACGAGCAGTACTTC.

This sequence joins TRBV4-3 and TRBJ1-3; the D is unclear. The CDR3 is 17 amino acids. The V end lost 0 bases, the J end lost 2 bases, and 14 bases lay between the germline ends. Per germline, CDR1 LGHNA and CDR2 YSLEER. CDR3 sequence (DNA): TGCGCCAGCAGCCAAGAGCGGAGGAGGGCTACTGGAAACACCATATATTTT. This gives the protein CASSQERRRATGNTIYF.